This section outlines one T cell receptor (beta chain) sequence together with its context. The data were obtained in a study of blood T cell repertoires in COVID-19. At the level of the study: T cells, B-cell-depleted T cells, or PBMCs provided the cDNA or gDNA that served as material.

Individuals drawn from about 26 US areas were roughly 18 to 95 years old. Participants reported their clinical history, and cohort assignment relied on those reports. CDR1 and CDR2 (germline): PRHDT, FYEKMQ (reference sequence). J gave up 5 bases and V 5 bases, and 7 bases lay outside the gene matches. The CDR3 spans 14 residues. The table came from immunoSEQ multiplex PCR; TCRdb's copy has only in-frame clones and leaves some out. Among 95,000 to 150,000 clones listed, 84% were seen once. This sequence joins TRBV13 and TRBJ2-5; 8 positions match TRBD2. This receptor was taken from a woman in her twenties or thirties who had recovered from COVID-19. The sequenced sample was PBMCs or T cells enriched from blood (not recorded which). The CDR3 sequence is CASSKAGVGETQYF. The CDR3 bases are TGTGCCAGCAGCAAAGCGGGAGTGGGGGAGACCCAGTACTTC.